This T cell receptor beta chain stems from a study of response to subunit inactivated influenza vaccine. In germline, CDR1 is DFQATT, CDR2 SNEGSKA (reference sequence). After removal of 0 bases from V and 0 bases from J, the junction contained 8 bases not matched to a gene. The CDR3 has 17 residues. This clonotype has just a few counts. Its cognate antigen is unknown. Study outcomes and limitations: Each seasonal influenza vaccination, the authors suggested, recruits few new T cells.

Via MiXCR, TCRdb re-called the RT-PCR reads, giving one row per CDR3 protein. In the table there are more than 400,000 distinct CDR3 sequences, 6.5% to 8% of which are singletons. The sequenced sample was PBMCs from blood, obtained about 24 months after vaccination. V and J are TRBV20-1 and TRBJ2-7; 10 bases line up with TRBD2. The TCR was taken from a man between 50 and 75 years old who received an inactivated influenza vaccine. The CDR3 sequence is CSARDLDSGGISYEQYF. Written as DNA, the CDR3 is TGCAGTGCTAGAGATCTCGATAGCGGGGGGATCTCCTACGAGCAGTACTTC.